A single T cell receptor beta chain is shown here with its context. This record comes from a study of blood T cell repertoires in COVID-19. In the source study's methods: Amplified reference gene primers provided the basis for estimating nucleated cell counts. This table comes from immunoSEQ multiplex PCR, and its TCRdb copy is limited to in-frame clones, with some not included. Clone size and the V and J calls come from that table; the DNA yielded D and trimming. Among about 210,000 clones listed, 84% were seen once. This clonotype originated in a woman older than 75 with COVID-19, enrolled during active disease. Sequenced: peripheral blood.

DNA for the CDR3: TGCGCCAGCAGCACCGGGACAGGGGTGGGCTATGGCTACACCTTC. This gives the protein CASSTGTGVGYGYTF. The gene calls are TRBV5-1 and TRBJ1-2; 10 positions agree with TRBD1. V trimming: 4 bases; J trimming: 4 bases; junction bases outside the gene matches: 7. CDR1 is SGHRS, CDR2 YFSETQ, per germline. The CDR3 loop spans 15 amino acids.